Listed below are T cell receptor beta chains from one sample, sequenced in a study of Graves' ophthalmopathy and Graves' hyperthyroidism. From the multiplex PCR reads, TCRdb called clonotypes with MiXCR, one entry per CDR3 protein. The sample consists of over a million distinct CDR3 sequences, less than 45% of them appearing once. Sequenced: peripheral blood or thyroid tissue (not recorded which). Receptors originate from an adult man with Graves' hyperthyroidism. Each CDR3 is given with its conserved first and last residue. Clone size is not always given. Where it is, it says once, few, many or a class for expanded clones.

CDR3aa	v_gene	abundance
CSVGRALPYGANVLTF	TRBV29-1	NA
CASRAQGARTGELFF	TRBV12-3/TRBV12-4	NA
CAISDGTADNSPLHF	TRBV10-3	many
CASSATRWPYEQYF	TRBV7-9	many
CASSSSQPGANVLTF	TRBV7-9	NA
CASSQRAGDNYGYTF	TRBV9	few
CASSAGASGFQETQHF	TRBV7-9	NA
CSVTGPQETQYF	TRBV29-1	NA
CASSYPTGGSKTQYF	TRBV6-6	NA
CSVLTSGSTYEQYF	TRBV29-1	many
CASSLLTGPGANVLTF	TRBV5-1	NA
CATGQGAYNEQFF	TRBV24-1	NA
CASSPNHAGNYGYTF	TRBV6-5	many
CASIPGTGGQPQHF	TRBV28	NA
CASSYSERNTIYF	TRBV6-5	few
CAWRGLAGQETQYF	TRBV30	NA
CASSSSFPVNTEAFF	TRBV5-1	many
CASSAGRQGNEKLFF	TRBV9	many